This T cell receptor (beta chain) was identified in a study of T-cell memory formation after mild COVID-19. TCRdb re-analysed the 5' RACE reads in MiXCR, keeping a single row per CDR3 protein. The data show approximately 400,000 distinct CDR3 sequences, with about a sixth seen just once and 20% to 25% held by the top ten. This clonotype was detected ten times or more. V shed 8 bases, J shed 4 bases, and the junction held 7 bases outside the gene matches. The CDR3 loop spans 13 amino acids. Germline CDR1 SQVTM, CDR2 ANQGSEA. The chain employs TRBV29-1 and TRBJ2-1, with 8 bases that match TRBD2. Source material: PBMCs or a T cell subset sorted from them (not recorded which). The clonotype originates from a man between 18 and 35 years old who had mild COVID-19 (a few samples of this study predate the infection). Cell type and time point are not known. The CDR3 here is CSSGAGGYNEQFF. The CDR3 nucleotides read TGCAGCTCGGGCGCGGGGGGTTACAATGAGCAGTTCTTC.